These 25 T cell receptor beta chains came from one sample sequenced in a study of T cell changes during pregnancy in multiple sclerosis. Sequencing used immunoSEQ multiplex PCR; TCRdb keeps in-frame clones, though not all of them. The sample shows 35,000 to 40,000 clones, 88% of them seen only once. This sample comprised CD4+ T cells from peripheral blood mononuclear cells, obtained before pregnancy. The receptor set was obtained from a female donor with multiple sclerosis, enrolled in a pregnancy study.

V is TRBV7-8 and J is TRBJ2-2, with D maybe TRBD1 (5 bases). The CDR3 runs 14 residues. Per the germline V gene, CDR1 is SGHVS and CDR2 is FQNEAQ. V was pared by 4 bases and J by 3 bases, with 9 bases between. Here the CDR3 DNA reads TGTGCCAGCAGCTCCTTCAGGGACACCGGGGAGCTGTTTTTT. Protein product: CASSSFRDTGELFF.

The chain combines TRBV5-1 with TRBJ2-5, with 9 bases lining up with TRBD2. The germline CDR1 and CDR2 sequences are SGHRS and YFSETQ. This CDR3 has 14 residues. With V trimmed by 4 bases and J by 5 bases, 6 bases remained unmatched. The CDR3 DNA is TGCGCCAGCAGCGTTAGCGGGAGAGTTGAGACCCAGTACTTC. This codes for CASSVSGRVETQYF.

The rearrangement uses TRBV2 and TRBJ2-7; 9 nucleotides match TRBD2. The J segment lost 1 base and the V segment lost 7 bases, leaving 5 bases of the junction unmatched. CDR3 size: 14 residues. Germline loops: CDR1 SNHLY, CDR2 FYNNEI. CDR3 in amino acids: CASNVAGASYEQYF. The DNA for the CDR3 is TGTGCCAGCAACGTAGCGGGGGCTTCCTACGAGCAGTACTTC.

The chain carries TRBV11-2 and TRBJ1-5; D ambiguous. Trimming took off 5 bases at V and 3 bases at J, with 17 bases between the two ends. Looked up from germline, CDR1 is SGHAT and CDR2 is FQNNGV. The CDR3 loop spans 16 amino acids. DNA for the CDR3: TGTGCCAGCAGCCCAGGACTCACGGGAGCCAATCAGCCCCAGCATTTT. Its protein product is CASSPGLTGANQPQHF.

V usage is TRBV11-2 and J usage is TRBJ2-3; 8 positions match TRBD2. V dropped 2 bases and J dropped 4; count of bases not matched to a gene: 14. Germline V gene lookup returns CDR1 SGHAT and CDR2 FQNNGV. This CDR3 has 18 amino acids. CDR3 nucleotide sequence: TGTGCCAGCAGCTTATGGGGTGGATCCGGGACTAGATCAGATACGCAGTATTTT. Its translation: CASSLWGGSGTRSDTQYF.

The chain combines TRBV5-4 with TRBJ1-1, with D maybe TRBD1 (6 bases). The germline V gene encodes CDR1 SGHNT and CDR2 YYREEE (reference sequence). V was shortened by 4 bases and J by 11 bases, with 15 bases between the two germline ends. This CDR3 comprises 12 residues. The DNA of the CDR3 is TGTGCCAGCAGCCTGGACAGCACTGTTGCTTTCTTT. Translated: CASSLDSTVAFF.

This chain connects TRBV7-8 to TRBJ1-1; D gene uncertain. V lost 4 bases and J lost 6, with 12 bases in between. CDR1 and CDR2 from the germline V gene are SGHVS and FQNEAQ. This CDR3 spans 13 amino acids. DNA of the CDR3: TGTGCCAGCAGCTACTCGGGAACGGCTGAAGCTTTCTTT. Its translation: CASSYSGTAEAFF.

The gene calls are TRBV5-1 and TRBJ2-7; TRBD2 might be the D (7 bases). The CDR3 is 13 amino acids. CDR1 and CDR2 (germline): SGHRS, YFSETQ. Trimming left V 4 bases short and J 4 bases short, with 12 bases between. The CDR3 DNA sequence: TGCGCCAGCAGCCAAGGGGGGGGGTACGAGCAGTACTTC. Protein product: CASSQGGGYEQYF.

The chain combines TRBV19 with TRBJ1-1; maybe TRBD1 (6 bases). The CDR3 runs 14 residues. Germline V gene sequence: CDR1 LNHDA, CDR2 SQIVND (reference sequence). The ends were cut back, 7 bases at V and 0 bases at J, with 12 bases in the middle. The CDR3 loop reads CASTKGDVNTEAFF. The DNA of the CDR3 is TGTGCCAGTACCAAGGGGGACGTGAACACTGAAGCTTTCTTT.

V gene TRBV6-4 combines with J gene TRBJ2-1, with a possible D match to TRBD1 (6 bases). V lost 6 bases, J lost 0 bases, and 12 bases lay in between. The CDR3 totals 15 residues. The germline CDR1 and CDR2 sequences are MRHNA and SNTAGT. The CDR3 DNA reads TGTGCCAGCAGCCCTACAGGGAGCTCCTACAATGAGCAGTTCTTC. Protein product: CASSPTGSSYNEQFF.

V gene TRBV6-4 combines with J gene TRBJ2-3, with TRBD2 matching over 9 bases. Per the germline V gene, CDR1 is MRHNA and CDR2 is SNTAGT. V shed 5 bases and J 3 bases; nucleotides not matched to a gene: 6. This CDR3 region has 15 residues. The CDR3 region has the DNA TGTGCCAGCAGTTCCGGGCGGGAGGGGACAGATACGCAGTATTTT. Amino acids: CASSSGREGTDTQYF.

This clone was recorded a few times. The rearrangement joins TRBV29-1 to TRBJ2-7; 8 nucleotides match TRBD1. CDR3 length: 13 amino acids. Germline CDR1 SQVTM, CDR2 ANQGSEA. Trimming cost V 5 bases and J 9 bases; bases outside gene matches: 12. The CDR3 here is CSVQVDREVPQYF. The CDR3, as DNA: TGCAGCGTTCAGGTGGACAGGGAAGTTCCGCAGTACTTC.

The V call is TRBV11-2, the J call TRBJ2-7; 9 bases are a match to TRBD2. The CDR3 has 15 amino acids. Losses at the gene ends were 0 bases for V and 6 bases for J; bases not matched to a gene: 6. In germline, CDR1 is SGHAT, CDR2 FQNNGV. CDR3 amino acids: CASSLDAGGSIEQYF. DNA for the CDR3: TGTGCCAGCAGCTTAGATGCGGGAGGGTCGATCGAGCAGTACTTC.

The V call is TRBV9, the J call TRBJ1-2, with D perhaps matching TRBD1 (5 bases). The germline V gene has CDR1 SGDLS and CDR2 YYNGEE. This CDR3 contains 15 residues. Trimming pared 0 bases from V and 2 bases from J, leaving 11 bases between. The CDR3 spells CASSVATGGNYGYTF. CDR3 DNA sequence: TGTGCCAGCAGCGTAGCTACGGGGGGGAACTATGGCTACACCTTC.

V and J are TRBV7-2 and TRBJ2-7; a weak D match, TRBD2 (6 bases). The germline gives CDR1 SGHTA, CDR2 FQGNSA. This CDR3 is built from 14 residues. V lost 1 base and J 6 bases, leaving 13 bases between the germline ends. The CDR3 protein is CASSLGLWGGEQYF. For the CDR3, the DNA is TGTGCCAGCAGCTTAGGGCTGTGGGGAGGCGAGCAGTACTTC.

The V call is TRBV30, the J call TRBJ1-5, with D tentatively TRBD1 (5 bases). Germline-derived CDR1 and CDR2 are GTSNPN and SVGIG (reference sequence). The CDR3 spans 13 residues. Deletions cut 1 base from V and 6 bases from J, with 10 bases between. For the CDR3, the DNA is TGTGCCTGGAGTGGGGGAGGGGTTCAGCCCCAGCATTTT. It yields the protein CAWSGGGVQPQHF. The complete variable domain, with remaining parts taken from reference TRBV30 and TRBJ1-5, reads SQTIHQWPATLVQPVGSPLSLECTVEGTSNPNLYWYRQAAGRGLQLLFYSVGIGQISSEVPQNLSASRPQDRQFILSSKKLLLSDSGFYLCAWSGGGVQPQHFGDGTRLSIL.

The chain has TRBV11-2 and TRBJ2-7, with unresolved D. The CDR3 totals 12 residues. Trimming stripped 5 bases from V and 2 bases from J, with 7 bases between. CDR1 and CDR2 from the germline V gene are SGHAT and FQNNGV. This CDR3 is CASSLRTYEQYF. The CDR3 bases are TGTGCCAGCAGCCTGAGAACCTACGAGCAGTACTTC.

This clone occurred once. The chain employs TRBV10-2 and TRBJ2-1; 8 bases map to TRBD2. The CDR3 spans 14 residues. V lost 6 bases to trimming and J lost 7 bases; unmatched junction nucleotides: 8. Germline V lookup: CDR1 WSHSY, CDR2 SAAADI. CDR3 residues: CASSALAGRNEQFF. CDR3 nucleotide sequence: TGCGCCAGCAGCGCCCTAGCGGGTAGAAATGAGCAGTTCTTC.

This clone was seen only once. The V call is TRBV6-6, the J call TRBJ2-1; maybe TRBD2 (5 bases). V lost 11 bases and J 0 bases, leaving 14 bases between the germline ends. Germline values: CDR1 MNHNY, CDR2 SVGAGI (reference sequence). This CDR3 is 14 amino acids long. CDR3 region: CAVRLGSSYNEQFF. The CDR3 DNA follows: TGTGCCGTCCGACTTGGGAGCTCCTACAATGAGCAGTTCTTC.

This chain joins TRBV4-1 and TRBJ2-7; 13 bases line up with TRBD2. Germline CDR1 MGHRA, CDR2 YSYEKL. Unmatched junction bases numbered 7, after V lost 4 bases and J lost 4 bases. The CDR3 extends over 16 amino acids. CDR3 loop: CASSPGTSGNRYEQYF. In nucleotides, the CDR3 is TGCGCCAGCAGCCCCGGGACTAGCGGGAACCGATACGAGCAGTACTTC.

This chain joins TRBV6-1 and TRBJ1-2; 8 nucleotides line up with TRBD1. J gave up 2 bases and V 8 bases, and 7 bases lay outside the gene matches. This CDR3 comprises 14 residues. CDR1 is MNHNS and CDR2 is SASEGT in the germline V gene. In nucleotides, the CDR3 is TGTGCCAGCGGACACAGGGGGGTAAACTATGGCTACACCTTC. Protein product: CASGHRGVNYGYTF.

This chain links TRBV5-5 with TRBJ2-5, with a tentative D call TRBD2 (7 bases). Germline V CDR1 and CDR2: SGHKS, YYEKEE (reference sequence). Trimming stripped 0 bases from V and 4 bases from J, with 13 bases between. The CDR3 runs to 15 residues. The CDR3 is CASSLGGGQGETQYF. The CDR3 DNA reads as TGTGCCAGCAGCTTGGGGGGGGGCCAGGGAGAGACCCAGTACTTC. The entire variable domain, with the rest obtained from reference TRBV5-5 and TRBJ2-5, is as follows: DAGVTQSPTHLIKTRGQQVTLRCSPISGHKSVSWYQQVLGQGPQFIFQYYEKEERGRGNFPDRFSARQFPNYSSELNVNALLLGDSALYLCASSLGGGQGETQYFGPGTRLLVL.

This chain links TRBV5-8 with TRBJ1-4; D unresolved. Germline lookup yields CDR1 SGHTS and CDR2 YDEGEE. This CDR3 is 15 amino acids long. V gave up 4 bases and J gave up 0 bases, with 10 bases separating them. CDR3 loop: CASSRGKATNEKLFF. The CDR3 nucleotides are TGTGCCAGCAGCCGAGGGAAAGCAACTAATGAAAAACTGTTTTTT.

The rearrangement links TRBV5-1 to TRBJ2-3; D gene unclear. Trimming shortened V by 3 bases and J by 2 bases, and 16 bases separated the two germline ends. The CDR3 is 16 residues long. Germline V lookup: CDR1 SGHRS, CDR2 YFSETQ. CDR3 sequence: CASSSPGGEVTDTQYF. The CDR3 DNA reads TGCGCCAGCAGCTCGCCCGGCGGCGAAGTCACAGATACGCAGTATTTT.

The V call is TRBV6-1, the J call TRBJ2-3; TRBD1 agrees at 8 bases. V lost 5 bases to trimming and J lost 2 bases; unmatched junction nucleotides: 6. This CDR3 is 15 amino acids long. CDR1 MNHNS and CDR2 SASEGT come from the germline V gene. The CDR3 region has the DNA TGTGCCAGCAGTCGACAGGGGCCCTTCACAGATACGCAGTATTTT. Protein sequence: CASSRQGPFTDTQYF.